Reported below is one T cell receptor beta chain. This clone was picked up one time. No antigen is known for it. The input lacks base qualities; no much larger clone sits a single base away. The germline V gene provides CDR1 KGHSH and CDR2 LQKENI. The CDR3 measures 14 amino acids from cysteine to phenylalanine. Solely the CDR3 DNA is kept, with 42 bases framed from the first base. Relative to germline, V is 3 bases shorter and J is 6 bases shorter, with 11 bases between their ends. Donors formed part of the validation cohort, which comprised over a hundred subjects and was distinct from the first cohort of under 750 subjects. The source of the sample is a study of cytomegalovirus exposure and HLA in healthy donors (dated by TCRdb to 2017 to 2019). Describing the broader study: The 666 repertoires of the first cohort and the 95 to 150 validation repertoires were produced on the same platform, according to a later analysis. A separate validation cohort of some 130 different subjects was used in addition to the 666-subject first cohort. To predict cytomegalovirus infection status, the study brought together high-throughput TCR immunosequencing, statistical association of individual TCRs with disease status, and machine learning. The aim of the study was to test whether cataloging public T cell receptors could identify signatures of past pathogen exposure.

Preparation of the library involved the immunoSEQ multiplex PCR assay. As for the original processing: A statistical classification framework was built to diagnose cytomegalovirus status from the catalog of TCR beta chain sequences. Entries here come from immuneACCESS through TCRdb and include only in-frame sequences with V and J called. Some clones fail to appear in such tables; in the studies checked, an unresolved V gene covers under half of the shortfall, and the cause of the remainder is unknown. That table is the source of V, J and clone size, and D and trimming were worked out from the DNA. The sample table records approximately 70,000 clones; 85% to 95% of these occur just once. 3.2% of the sample rests with the top ten. Points the paper makes about the study in general: All 120 or so repertoires were used to score co-occurrence in the validation cohort in a later analysis, because that analysis had no HLA typing for the cohort. In vitro tests confirmed that a few of the cytomegalovirus-associated TCR beta chains recognize cytomegalovirus antigens. Cytomegalovirus status was reported to be diagnosed by the classifier with high specificity and sensitivity in both the original and validation cohorts. A later analysis found that TCRs clustered in the first cohort also tended to co-occur in the approximately 120 validation repertoires, with just under 95% of cluster scores above 0. The authors suggested that the approach could potentially be extended to other disease states and immunological phenotypes. In the study, approximately 150 TCR beta chains were listed as associated with cytomegalovirus. Most TCR sequences were observed very rarely across donors, whereas some public TCRs were present in many individuals.

Sequencing was performed on PBMCs. This sequence uses TRBV18 and TRBJ2-2; the D gene identity is not certain. This sequence was found in a woman between 18 and 29 years old in good health and CMV-seropositive. The nucleotide sequence is TGTGCCAGCTCACCTCTGCAGTCTTCCGGGGAGCTGTTTTTT. The translation is CASSPLQSSGELFF.